This TCR beta chain is from a study of CD8 T cells in Susac syndrome. Sequencing of TCR beta was performed on blood CD8+ and CD4+ T cells. The CD8+ and CD4+ T cells were negatively isolated, with the TEMRA cells enriched by FACS. Random hexamers primed reverse transcription of about 0.45 to 1 ug RNA. The amplification used immunoSEQ multiplex PCR on TCR beta CDR3; it spanned 54 Vbeta and 13 Jbeta. TCRdb called the immunoSEQ multiplex PCR reads again in MiXCR, with one record for every CDR3 protein. This sample has around 200,000 distinct CDR3 sequences, with almost 96% found just once. There are 14 residues in the CDR3. V lost 4 bases and J 2 bases, leaving 12 bases between the germline ends.

The source material was CD4+ T cells from PBMCs. V is TRBV12-3 or TRBV12-4 and J is TRBJ2-7; D remains ambiguous. The receptor's source is a human donor with Susac syndrome. CDR3 nucleotide sequence: TGTGCCAGCAGTTCTGTACTTATCCCCTACGAGCAGTACTTC. This encodes CASSSVLIPYEQYF.